Presented here are 22 T cell receptor beta chains from one specimen sequenced in a study of CD8+CD57+ T cells in acquired aplastic anemia. TCR beta VDJ combinations and CDR3 sequences were profiled from genomic DNA. TCRdb analysed the reads with MiXCR anew, one entry per CDR3 protein. The sample contains under 200,000 distinct CDR3 sequences, approximately 48% of which appear only once. Patients chosen for sequencing had CD8+CD57+ cells that had expanded, as shown by flow cytometry. Sequenced sample: sorted CD4+, CD8+, or CD8+CD57+ T cells (not recorded which) from PBMCs. The source is a human donor with aplastic anemia.

The V gene is TRBV19, the J gene TRBJ2-3, with 9 bases matching TRBD1. CDR3 length: 11 residues. Per the germline V gene, CDR1 is LNHDA and CDR2 is SQIVND (reference sequence). Trimming removed 8 bases from V and 10 bases from J; junction bases left unmatched: 4. DNA of the CDR3: TGTGCCAGTCGCGACAGGGGGGCGCAGTATTTT. As protein: CASRDRGAQYF.

This clonotype showed up many times. This rearrangement joins TRBV29-1 to TRBJ1-5; D is possibly TRBD1 (6 bases). Per germline, CDR1 SQVTM and CDR2 ANQGSEA. CDR3 length equals 14 residues. V lost 4 bases, J lost 3 bases, and 13 bases lay in between. CDR3 amino acids: CSVGGGANNQPQHF. The CDR3 DNA reads TGCAGCGTTGGGGGGGGGGCCAACAATCAGCCCCAGCATTTT. Together with reference TRBV29-1 and TRBJ1-5, the CDR3 gives the full variable domain: SAVISQKPSRDICQRGTSLTIQCQVDSQVTMMFWYRQQPGQSLTLIATANQGSEATYESGFVIDKFPISRPNLTFSTLTVSNMSPEDSSIYLCSVGGGANNQPQHFGDGTRLSIL.

The chain joins TRBV25-1 to TRBJ1-2, with D tentatively TRBD1 (6 bases). The CDR3 consists of 13 residues. Germline CDR1 is MGHDK and CDR2 is SYGVNS. V gave up 4 bases and J gave up 7 bases, with 13 bases separating them. Written as DNA, the CDR3 is TGTGCCAGCAGTGGTCCAGGGGTTGGTGGCTACACCTTC. Amino acid sequence: CASSGPGVGGYTF.

This rearrangement joins TRBV20-1 to TRBJ2-3; D remains unclear. V gave up 1 base and J gave up 3 bases, with 8 bases separating them. The CDR3 has 13 amino acids. CDR1 and CDR2 from the germline V gene are DFQATT and SNEGSKA (reference sequence). The CDR3: CSARATGTDTQYF. DNA for the CDR3: TGCAGTGCTAGAGCTACGGGTACAGATACGCAGTATTTT.

There are many counts of this clonotype. The junction differs from germline at one of its ends, possibly a read error. The rearrangement uses TRBV7-7 and TRBJ1-4; D perhaps matches TRBD1 (5 bases). CDR3 size: 15 residues. From germline, CDR1 is SSHAT and CDR2 FNYEAQ (reference sequence). The CDR3, as DNA: TGTGCTAGCAGCAGAGGTCCCGGACAAGGGGAAAAACTGTTTTTT. This codes for CASSRGPGQGEKLFF.

Comment on this clonotype: An end of the junction does not agree with germline; a read error may underlie this. V and J are TRBV7-2 and TRBJ2-3; 8 nucleotides align to TRBD2. Germline-derived CDR1 and CDR2 are SGHTA and FQGNSA. The CDR3 has 15 amino acids. CDR3 loop: CASSLVLAGTDTQCF. The CDR3 nucleotides are TGTGCCAGCAGCTTAGTGCTAGCGGGCACAGATACGCAGTGCTTT.

This clonotype was counted once. CDR3 DNA sequence: TGTGCCAGTAAGGCCCGGGTGAACACTGAAGCTTTCTTT. Protein: CASKARVNTEAFF. The V and J genes are TRBV19 and TRBJ1-1; D gene ambiguous. The germline CDR1 and CDR2 sequences are LNHDA and SQIVND (reference sequence). The CDR3 extends over 13 amino acids. V lost 7 bases to trimming and J lost 0 bases, with 9 bases between them.

This clonotype came up many times. This chain links TRBV7-2 with TRBJ1-2, with 7 positions matching TRBD1. This CDR3 region has 14 residues. After removal of 5 bases from V and 2 bases from J, the junction contained 5 bases not matched to a gene. Per the germline V gene, CDR1 is SGHTA and CDR2 is FQGNSA. Here the CDR3 reads CASSGWDSNYGYTF. In DNA form, the CDR3 reads TGTGCCAGCAGCGGGTGGGACAGCAACTATGGCTACACCTTC.

Remarks on this clonotype: Germline is not matched at one junction end, which may reflect a read error. The J gene is TRBJ1-2, the V gene TRBV2; D is possibly TRBD1 (5 bases). This CDR3 is 13 amino acids long. Germline lookup yields CDR1 SNHLY and CDR2 FYNNEI. The CDR3 here is CARTSGTNYGYAF. The CDR3 DNA reads as TGTGCCAGAACGTCTGGGACGAACTATGGCTACGCCTTC.

The chain employs TRBV2 and TRBJ2-2; 8 nucleotides match TRBD2. This CDR3 has 15 amino acids. With 7 bases clipped from V and 0 bases from J, the junction kept 4 bases outside the gene matches. Germline CDR1 is SNHLY and CDR2 is FYNNEI. CDR3 DNA sequence: TGTGCCAGCACACTAGCGGAGGCGAACACCGGGGAGCTGTTTTTT. It translates to CASTLAEANTGELFF.

With regard to this clonotype: One end of the junction is discordant with germline, which a read error may explain. The J gene is TRBJ2-7, the V gene TRBV20-1, with TRBD1 matching 10 bases. CDR1 and CDR2 from the germline V gene are DFQATT and SNEGSKA (reference sequence). The CDR3 contains 12 residues. CDR3 nucleotide sequence: TGCAGTGCCCTGGACAGGGGGTGGGAGCGGTACTTC. Residues: CSALDRGWERYF.

For this clonotype: One end of the junction does not line up with germline, which may come from a read error. The chain employs TRBV15 and TRBJ1-5; 7 nucleotides align to TRBD1. Germline assignment: CDR1 LNHNV and CDR2 YYDKDF (reference sequence). The CDR3 runs to 14 residues. The CDR3 DNA reads as TGTGCCACCAGCCGAGACAGGGACGATCAGCCCCAGCATTTT. Protein product: CATSRDRDDQPQHF.

This clonotype was observed many times. The V gene is TRBV11-2, the J gene TRBJ1-6; possible D gene TRBD1, 5 bases. V dropped 4 bases and J dropped 14 bases, with 15 bases sitting between them. CDR3 length: 13 residues. The germline gives CDR1 SGHAT, CDR2 FQNNGV. In DNA form, the CDR3 reads TGTGCCAGCAGCTCGTCGGGACCCTTGACCCTCCACTTT. It is translated as CASSSSGPLTLHF. The whole variable domain, remainder taken from reference TRBV11-2 and TRBJ1-6, is EAGVAQSPRYKIIEKRQSVAFWCNPISGHATLYWYQQILGQGPKLLIQFQNNGVVDDSQLPKDRFSAERLKGVDSTLKIQPAKLEDSAVYLCASSSSGPLTLHFGNGTRLTVT.

This clonotype was counted many times. This chain links TRBV11-2 with TRBJ1-1; D gene unclear. V shed 0 bases and J shed 0 bases, with 8 bases lying between them. The CDR3 is 15 residues long. Germline V lookup: CDR1 SGHAT, CDR2 FQNNGV. CDR3 in amino acids: CASSLEPGLNTEAFF. CDR3 bases: TGTGCCAGCAGCTTAGAGCCAGGTCTGAACACTGAAGCTTTCTTT.

The V call is TRBV15, the J call TRBJ2-7; possibly TRBD2 for D (6 bases). V was shortened by 8 bases and J by 2 bases, with 13 bases between the two germline ends. Looked up from germline, CDR1 is LNHNV and CDR2 is YYDKDF (reference sequence). The CDR3 runs to 13 residues. The CDR3: CATRGTDTYEQYF. CDR3 coding DNA: TGTGCCACCCGCGGGACGGACACCTACGAGCAGTACTTC. Full variable domain (outside the CDR3, taken from reference TRBV15 and TRBJ2-7): DAMVIQNPRYQVTQFGKPVTLSCSQTLNHNVMYWYQQKSSQAPKLLFHYYDKDFNNEADTPDNFQSRRPNTSFCFLDIRSPGLGDTAMYLCATRGTDTYEQYFGPGTRLTVT.

This clonotype showed up many times. The rearrangement joins TRBV11-2 to TRBJ1-4; 8 nucleotides match TRBD1. Germline V gene data show CDR1 as SGHAT and CDR2 as FQNNGV. CDR3 length: 19 residues. J lost 5 bases, V lost 4 bases, and 18 bases had no gene match. For the CDR3, the DNA is TGTGCCAGCAGCTCTAGTACGGGGAAAGACAGGGGATTAAATGAAAAACTGTTTTTT. As protein: CASSSSTGKDRGLNEKLFF.

This clonotype was observed at least ten times. This sequence joins TRBV15 and TRBJ2-5; possible D gene TRBD1, 6 bases. With 0 bases removed from V and 4 bases from J, the gap between germline ends came to 12 bases. The germline gives CDR1 LNHNV, CDR2 YYDKDF (reference sequence). The CDR3 covers 15 residues. DNA of the CDR3: TGTGCCACCAGCAGAGACAGGGGCCTCGGAGAGACCCAGTACTTC. Translation gives CATSRDRGLGETQYF.

The rearrangement links TRBV2 to TRBJ2-7, with 8 bases that match TRBD2. V lost 5 bases, J lost 2 bases, and 5 bases stayed unmatched. The V gene's germline CDR1 is SNHLY and CDR2 FYNNEI. The CDR3 is made up of 14 amino acids. CDR3 amino acids: CASSFSGRAYEQYF. The CDR3 DNA sequence: TGTGCCAGCAGTTTCTCCGGGAGGGCCTACGAGCAGTACTTC.

This chain joins TRBV5-1 and TRBJ1-2, with D uncertain. Germline CDR1 SGHRS, CDR2 YFSETQ. The CDR3 contains 11 residues. Deletions cut 0 bases from V and 9 bases from J, with 6 bases between. The CDR3 is CASSLGDSYTF. The CDR3 nucleotides read TGCGCCAGCAGCTTGGGCGATAGCTACACCTTC.

In its sample, this clonotype was seen many times. The CDR3 nucleotides are TGTGCCAGCAGCTTACGAGGGGAAGCTTTCTTT. Its translation is CASSLRGEAFF. The chain carries TRBV7-9 and TRBJ1-1; D is ambiguous. This CDR3 spans 11 amino acids. Trimming took off 2 bases at V and 8 bases at J, with 6 bases between the two ends. Per germline, CDR1 SEHNR and CDR2 FQNEAQ (reference sequence). Based on the CDR3 plus reference TRBV7-9 and TRBJ1-1, the full variable domain is DTGVSQNPRHKITKRGQNVTFRCDPISEHNRLYWYRQTLGQGPEFLTYFQNEAQLEKSRLLSDRFSAERPKGSFSTLEIQRTEQGDSAMYLCASSLRGEAFFGQGTRLTVV.

V is TRBV19 and J is TRBJ2-7, with D perhaps matching TRBD1 (6 bases). The V end was cut by 6 bases, the J end by 2 bases, with 14 bases between. The germline CDR1 and CDR2 sequences are LNHDA and SQIVND (reference sequence). CDR3 length: 14 residues. CDR3 sequence reads: CASSWGTNPYEQYF. In DNA form, the CDR3 reads TGTGCCAGTAGCTGGGGGACAAACCCCTACGAGCAGTACTTC.

The chain is built from TRBV2 and TRBJ1-1, with 7 bases matching TRBD1. Germline V gene data show CDR1 as SNHLY and CDR2 as FYNNEI. The CDR3 has 15 amino acids. J lost 5 bases, V lost 9 bases, and 15 bases had no gene match. The DNA of the CDR3 is TGTGCCAGGACCCTGACCAGAGGGGGCTGGACTGAAGCTTTCTTT. Amino acid sequence: CARTLTRGGWTEAFF.